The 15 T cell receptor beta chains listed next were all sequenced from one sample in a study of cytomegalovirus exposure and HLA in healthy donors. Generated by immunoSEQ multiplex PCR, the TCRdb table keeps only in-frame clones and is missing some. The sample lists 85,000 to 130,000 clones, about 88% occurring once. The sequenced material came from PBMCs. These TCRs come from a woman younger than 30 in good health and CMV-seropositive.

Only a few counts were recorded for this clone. In DNA, the CDR3 is TGTGCCAGCAGTGTAGCGGGTTATGGAGCTTTCTTT. Its translation: CASSVAGYGAFF. The chain has TRBV25-1 and TRBJ1-1; D gene ambiguous. This CDR3 spans 12 amino acids. V was pared by 4 bases and J by 10 bases, with 13 bases between. The V gene's germline CDR1 is MGHDK and CDR2 SYGVNS.

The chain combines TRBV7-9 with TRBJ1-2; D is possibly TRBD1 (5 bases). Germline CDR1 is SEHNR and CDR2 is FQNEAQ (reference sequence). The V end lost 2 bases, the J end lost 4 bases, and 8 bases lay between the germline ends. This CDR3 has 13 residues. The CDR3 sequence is CASSLFDSYGYTF. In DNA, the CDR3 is TGTGCCAGCAGCTTATTTGACAGCTATGGCTACACCTTC.

DNA of the CDR3: TGTGCCAGCAGGACTAGCGACGCAGATACGCAGTATTTT. This gives the protein CASRTSDADTQYF. The gene calls are TRBV6-5 and TRBJ2-3; 8 bases are a match to TRBD2. Germline V gives CDR1 MNHEY, CDR2 SVGAGI. The CDR3 sequence is 13 residues long. The trim removed 6 bases at V and 4 bases at J, leaving 3 bases unmatched.

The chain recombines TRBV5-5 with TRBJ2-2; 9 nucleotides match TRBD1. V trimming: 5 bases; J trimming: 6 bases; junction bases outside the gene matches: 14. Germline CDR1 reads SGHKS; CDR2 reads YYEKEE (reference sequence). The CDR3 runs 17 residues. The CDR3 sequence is CASSTGTGPVPSGELFF. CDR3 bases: TGTGCCAGCAGTACCGGGACAGGGCCGGTACCGTCCGGGGAGCTGTTTTTT.

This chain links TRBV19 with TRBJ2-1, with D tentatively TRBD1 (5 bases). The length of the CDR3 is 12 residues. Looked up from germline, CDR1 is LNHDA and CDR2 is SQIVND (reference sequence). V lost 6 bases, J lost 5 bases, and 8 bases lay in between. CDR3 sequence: CASSPQDNEQFF. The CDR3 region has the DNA TGTGCCAGTAGCCCACAGGACAATGAGCAGTTCTTC.

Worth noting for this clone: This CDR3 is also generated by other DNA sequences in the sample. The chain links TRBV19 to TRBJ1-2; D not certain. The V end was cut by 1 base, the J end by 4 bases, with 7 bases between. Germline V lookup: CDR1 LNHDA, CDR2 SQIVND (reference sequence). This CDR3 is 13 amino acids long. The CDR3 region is CASSIGQAYGYTF. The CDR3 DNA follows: TGTGCCAGTAGTATAGGTCAGGCCTATGGCTACACCTTC.

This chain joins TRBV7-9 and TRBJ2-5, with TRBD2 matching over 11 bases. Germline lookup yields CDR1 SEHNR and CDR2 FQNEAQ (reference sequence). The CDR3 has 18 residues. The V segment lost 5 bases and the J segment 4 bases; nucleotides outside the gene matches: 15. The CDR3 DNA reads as TGTGCCAGCAGCCCTCCACTAGCGGGGGAGGGGTACGGAGAGACCCAGTACTTC. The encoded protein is CASSPPLAGEGYGETQYF.

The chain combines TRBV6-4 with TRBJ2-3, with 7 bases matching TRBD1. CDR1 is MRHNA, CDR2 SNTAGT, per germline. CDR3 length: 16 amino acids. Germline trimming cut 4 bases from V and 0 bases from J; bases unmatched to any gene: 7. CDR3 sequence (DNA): TGTGCCAGCAGTGTTGGGACAGACACTAGCACAGATACGCAGTATTTT. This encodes CASSVGTDTSTDTQYF.

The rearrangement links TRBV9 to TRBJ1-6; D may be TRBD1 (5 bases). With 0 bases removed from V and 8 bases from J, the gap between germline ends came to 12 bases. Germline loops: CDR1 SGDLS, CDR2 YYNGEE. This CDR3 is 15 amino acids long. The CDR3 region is CASSVAEDRYSPLHF. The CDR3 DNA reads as TGTGCCAGCAGCGTAGCTGAAGACAGATATTCACCCCTCCACTTT.

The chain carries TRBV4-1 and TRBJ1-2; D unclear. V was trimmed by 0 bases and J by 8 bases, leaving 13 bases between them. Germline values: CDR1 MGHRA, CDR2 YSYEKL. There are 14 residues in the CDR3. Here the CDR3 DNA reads TGCGCCAGCAGCCAAGAGCGGGGTAAAAAGGGCTACACCTTC. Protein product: CASSQERGKKGYTF.

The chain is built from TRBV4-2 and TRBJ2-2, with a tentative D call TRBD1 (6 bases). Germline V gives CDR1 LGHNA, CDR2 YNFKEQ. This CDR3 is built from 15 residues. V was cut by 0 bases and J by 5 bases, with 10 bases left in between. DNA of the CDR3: TGTGCCAGCAGCCAAGACGTAGGGGGAACCGGGGAGCTGTTTTTT. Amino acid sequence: CASSQDVGGTGELFF.

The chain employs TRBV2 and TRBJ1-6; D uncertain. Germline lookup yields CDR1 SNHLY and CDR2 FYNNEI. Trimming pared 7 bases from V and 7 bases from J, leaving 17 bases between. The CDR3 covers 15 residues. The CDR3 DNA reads TGTGCCAGCACTACGAGACGGAGACGGAATTCACCCCTCCACTTT. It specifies CASTTRRRRNSPLHF.

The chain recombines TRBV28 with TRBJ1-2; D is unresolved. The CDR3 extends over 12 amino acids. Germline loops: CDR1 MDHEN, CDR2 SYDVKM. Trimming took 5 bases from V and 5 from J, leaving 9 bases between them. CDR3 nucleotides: TGTGCCAGCAGTCAGGAAACTTATGGCTACACCTTC. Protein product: CASSQETYGYTF.

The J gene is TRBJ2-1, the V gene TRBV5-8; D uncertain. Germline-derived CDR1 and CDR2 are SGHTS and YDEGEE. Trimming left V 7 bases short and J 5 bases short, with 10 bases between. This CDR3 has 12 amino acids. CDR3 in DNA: TGTGCCAGCGTAGAACTGAACAATGAGCAGTTCTTC. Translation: CASVELNNEQFF.

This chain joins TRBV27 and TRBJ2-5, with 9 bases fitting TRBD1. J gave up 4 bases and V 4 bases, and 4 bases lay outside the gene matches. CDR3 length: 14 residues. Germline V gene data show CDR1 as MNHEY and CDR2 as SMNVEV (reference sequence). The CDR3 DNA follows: TGTGCCAGCAGTTCCACAGGGGGCGGAGAGACCCAGTACTTC. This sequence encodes CASSSTGGGETQYF.